This TCR beta chain was sequenced during a study of blood T cell repertoires in COVID-19. Overall study context: From the United States, Italy and Spain came samples of acute and convalescent COVID-19. T cells, B-cell-depleted T cells, or PBMCs provided the cDNA or gDNA that served as material.

The germline CDR1 and CDR2 sequences are LNHDA and SQIVND (reference sequence). V was clipped by 7 bases and J by 6 bases, with 21 bases between them. The CDR3 consists of 15 residues. Original methodology: Nucleated cell number was recorded as an estimate derived from reference gene primer amplification. The repertoire was sequenced with immunoSEQ multiplex PCR; TCRdb's copy has only in-frame clones and lacks some. V, J and clone size are taken as reported in that table, and D and trimming were inferred from the DNA itself. The profile shows 200,000 to 300,000 clones, approximately 86% of them singletons.

The sequence came from a man younger than 40 with active or convalescent COVID-19. Sequencing was done on a sample of peripheral blood. The chain joins TRBV19 to TRBJ1-1; D might be TRBD1 (5 bases). The CDR3 is CASNPLERGYAEAFF. CDR3 nucleotide sequence: TGTGCCAGTAACCCACTGGAACGGGGGTATGCTGAAGCTTTCTTT.